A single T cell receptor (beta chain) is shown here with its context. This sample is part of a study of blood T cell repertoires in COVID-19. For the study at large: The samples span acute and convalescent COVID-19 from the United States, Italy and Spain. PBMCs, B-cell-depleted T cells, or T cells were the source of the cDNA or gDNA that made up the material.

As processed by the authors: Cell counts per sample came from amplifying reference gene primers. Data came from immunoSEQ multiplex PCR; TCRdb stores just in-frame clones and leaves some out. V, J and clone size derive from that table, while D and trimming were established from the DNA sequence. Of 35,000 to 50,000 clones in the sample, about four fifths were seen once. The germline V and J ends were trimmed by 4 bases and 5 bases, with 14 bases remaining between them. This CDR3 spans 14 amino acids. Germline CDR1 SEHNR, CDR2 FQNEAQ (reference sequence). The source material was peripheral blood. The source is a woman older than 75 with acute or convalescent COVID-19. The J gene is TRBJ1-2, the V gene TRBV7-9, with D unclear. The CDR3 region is CASSSSGNGYGYTF. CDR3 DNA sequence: TGTGCCAGCAGCTCCTCCGGAAACGGGTATGGCTACACCTTC.